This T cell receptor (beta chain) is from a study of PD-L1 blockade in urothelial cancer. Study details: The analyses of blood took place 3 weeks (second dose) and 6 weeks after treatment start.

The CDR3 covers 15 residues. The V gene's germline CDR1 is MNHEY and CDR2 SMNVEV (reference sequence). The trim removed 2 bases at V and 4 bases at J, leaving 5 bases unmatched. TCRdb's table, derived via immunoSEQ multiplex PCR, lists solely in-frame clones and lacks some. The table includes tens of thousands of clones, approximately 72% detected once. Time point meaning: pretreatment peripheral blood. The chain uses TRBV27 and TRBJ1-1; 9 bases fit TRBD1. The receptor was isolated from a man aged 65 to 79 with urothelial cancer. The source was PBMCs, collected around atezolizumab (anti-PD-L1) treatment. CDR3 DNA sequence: TGTGCCAGCAGTTTAAAGACAGGGGGTGTCACTGAAGCTTTCTTT. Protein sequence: CASSLKTGGVTEAFF.